This TCR beta chain emerged from a study of cytomegalovirus exposure and HLA in healthy donors. Study at large: The approximately 670 first-cohort repertoires shared a platform with the roughly 120 validation repertoires, as reported in a later analysis.

General study findings and limits: One later analysis, an examination of the 120 validation repertoires, found that first-cohort TCR clusters tended to co-occur in them. Reports credit the classifier with highly specific, highly sensitive diagnosis of cytomegalovirus status.

Profiled with immunoSEQ multiplex PCR; TCRdb holds only in-frame clones, not every one. Of around 220,000 clones in the sample, around 88% were seen once. Per the germline V gene, CDR1 is LNHDA and CDR2 is SQIVND (reference sequence). V dropped 8 bases and J dropped 0 bases, with 11 bases sitting between them. This CDR3 has 14 amino acids. A word on this clone: Its target is not known.

Source material: PBMCs. The V call is TRBV19, the J call TRBJ1-5, with TRBD1 as a possible D gene (6 bases). The receptor comes from a woman under 30 in good health and CMV-seronegative. As DNA, the CDR3 is TGTGCCAGTGACGACAGGTATAGCAATCAGCCCCAGCATTTT. Its protein is CASDDRYSNQPQHF.